Below are 21 T cell receptor beta chains sequenced from a single sample in a study of PD-1 blockade in classical Hodgkin lymphoma. TCRdb keeps only in-frame clones here, not all; method: immunoSEQ multiplex PCR. The sample yields roughly 55,000 clones, 81% seen once. Each patient experienced a relapse that followed autologous stem cell transplantation, and brentuximab vedotin exposure varied. The source was peripheral blood mononuclear cells (PBMCs), collected at baseline. The source is a human donor with classical Hodgkin lymphoma.

The chain has TRBV7-7 and TRBJ2-5, with D possibly TRBD2 on 6 matching bases. Germline V gene sequence: CDR1 SSHAT, CDR2 FNYEAQ (reference sequence). Trimming removed 3 bases at V and 6 bases at J, with 11 bases between. CDR3 length: 13 amino acids. The DNA of the CDR3 is TGTGCCAGCAGCTTGGGACTGGATAAGACCCAGTACTTC. This encodes CASSLGLDKTQYF.

J is TRBJ2-7 and V is TRBV21-1; TRBD1 is the table's D call and was not checked against the DNA. TRBV21-1 is a listed pseudogene. This CDR3 comprises 15 residues. CDR3 residues: CASSKAWDIPYEQYF. The CDR3, as DNA: TGTGCCAGCAGCAAAGCATGGGACATCCCCTACGAGCAGTACTTC.

Regarding this clone: One junction end does not reproduce the germline sequence, and a read error may be involved. The chain carries TRBV2 and TRBJ1-2, with D perhaps matching TRBD1 (6 bases). The CDR3 totals 14 residues. Germline CDR1 SNHLY, CDR2 FYNNEI. The CDR3 region has the DNA TGTGCCAGCAGCGAAGACCGGGGGCGCGAAGGCTACACCTTC. This codes for CASSEDRGREGYTF.

This chain uses TRBV11-2 with TRBJ1-2; D remains ambiguous. The CDR3 is made up of 12 amino acids. Trimming shortened V by 5 bases and J by 3 bases, and 7 bases separated the two germline ends. The germline V gene encodes CDR1 SGHAT and CDR2 FQNNGV. The CDR3 loop is CASSMQHYGYTF. CDR3 sequence (DNA): TGTGCCAGCAGCATGCAGCACTATGGCTACACCTTC.

This clone was detected a few times. This chain joins TRBV10-3 and TRBJ2-1, with TRBD2 matching 8 bases. CDR3 length: 15 amino acids. Losses at the gene ends were 4 bases for V and 4 bases for J; bases not matched to a gene: 6. The V gene's germline CDR1 is ENHRY and CDR2 SYGVKD. Here the CDR3 DNA reads TGTGCCATCAGTGCGGGGGGGGCCGGATACAATGAGCAGTTCTTC. Translated, it gives CAISAGGAGYNEQFF.

The chain carries TRBV27 and TRBJ2-2; TRBD1 aligns across 12 bases. Germline V gene lookup returns CDR1 MNHEY and CDR2 SMNVEV (reference sequence). This CDR3 contains 15 residues. Germline trimming cut 6 bases from V and 8 bases from J; bases unmatched to any gene: 7. CDR3 sequence reads: CASSRDRGLWGELFF. CDR3 nucleotides: TGTGCCAGCAGCCGGGACAGGGGGCTATGGGGGGAGCTGTTTTTT.

J is TRBJ2-3 and V is TRBV6-5; 8 positions match TRBD2. CDR1 is MNHEY and CDR2 is SVGAGI in the germline V gene. Unmatched junction bases numbered 5, after V lost 5 bases and J lost 1 base. The CDR3 sequence is 15 residues long. The CDR3 region is CASSLREERTDTQYF. The CDR3 nucleotides read TGTGCCAGCAGTCTGCGGGAGGAACGCACAGATACGCAGTATTTT.

This clone came up a few times. The rearrangement uses TRBV30 and TRBJ1-5; D may be TRBD1 (5 bases). CDR1 is GTSNPN and CDR2 is SVGIG in the germline V gene (reference sequence). CDR3 length equals 12 residues. Trimming left V 7 bases short and J 3 bases short, with 10 bases between. The CDR3 here is CAFSGTNQPQHF. The CDR3 nucleotides are TGTGCCTTCTCCGGGACCAATCAGCCCCAGCATTTT. Using reference TRBV30 and TRBJ1-5 for the parts outside the CDR3, the full variable domain is SQTIHQWPATLVQPVGSPLSLECTVEGTSNPNLYWYRQAAGRGLQLLFYSVGIGQISSEVPQNLSASRPQDRQFILSSKKLLLSDSGFYLCAFSGTNQPQHFGDGTRLSIL.

This sequence joins TRBV7-9 and TRBJ2-7; TRBD1 is a possible D gene (6 bases). The length of the CDR3 is 14 residues. V was trimmed by 3 bases and J by 1 base, leaving 10 bases between them. The germline V gene has CDR1 SEHNR and CDR2 FQNEAQ (reference sequence). The CDR3 region is CASSFGQISYEQYF. The DNA of the CDR3 is TGTGCCAGCAGCTTTGGACAGATTTCCTACGAGCAGTACTTC.

The V gene is TRBV28, the J gene TRBJ1-4; D remains unclear. Germline values: CDR1 MDHEN, CDR2 SYDVKM. The germline V and J ends were trimmed by 2 bases and 11 bases, with 12 bases remaining between them. This CDR3 region has 13 residues. The CDR3 region is CASSLLTGGKLFF. In nucleotides, the CDR3 is TGTGCCAGCAGTTTACTCACGGGAGGGAAACTGTTTTTT. Looking up the rest from reference TRBV28 and TRBJ1-4 gives the full variable domain: DVKVTQSSRYLVKRTGEKVFLECVQDMDHENMFWYRQDPGLGLRLIYFSYDVKMKEKGDIPEGYSVSREKKERFSLILESASTNQTSMYLCASSLLTGGKLFFGSGTQLSVL.

The rearrangement joins TRBV2 to TRBJ1-1, with D unresolved. Deletions cut 1 base from V and 0 bases from J, with 6 bases between. The CDR3 loop spans 14 amino acids. CDR1 SNHLY and CDR2 FYNNEI come from the germline V gene. DNA of the CDR3: TGTGCCAGCAGTGAAGAACAGATGAACACTGAAGCTTTCTTT. Translated: CASSEEQMNTEAFF.

The rearrangement links TRBV4-3 to TRBJ2-1; D is uncertain. Germline loops: CDR1 LGHNA, CDR2 YSLEER. The CDR3 is 13 amino acids. Between the trimmed V and J ends, which lost 4 bases and 2 bases, there was a span of 6 bases. CDR3 sequence reads: CASSRLAYNEQFF. For the CDR3, the DNA is TGCGCCAGCAGCCGGCTAGCCTACAATGAGCAGTTCTTC.

The chain combines TRBV10-3 with TRBJ2-2; either TRBD1 or TRBD2 may fit D (5 bases each). There are 15 residues in the CDR3. The V and J ends lost 2 bases and 0 bases respectively, with 7 bases between them. Germline CDR1 and CDR2: ENHRY and SYGVKD. CDR3 DNA: TGTGCCATCAGTGAGCCGGGACCGAACACCGGGGAGCTGTTTTTT. Amino acids: CAISEPGPNTGELFF.

The chain combines TRBV18 with TRBJ1-2; a possible D gene is TRBD1 (5 bases). This CDR3 is 13 amino acids long. V was clipped by 10 bases and J by 6 bases, with 18 bases between them. CDR1 and CDR2 from the germline V gene are KGHSH and LQKENI. The DNA of the CDR3 is TGTGCCATCCGCGAGGGGTTGTCAAATGGCTACACCTTC. Translation: CAIREGLSNGYTF. The full variable domain, in which reference TRBV18 and TRBJ1-2 provide the parts outside the CDR3, is NAGVMQNPRHLVRRRGQEARLRCSPMKGHSHVYWYRQLPEEGLKFMVYLQKENIIDESGMPKERFSAEFPKEGPSILRIQQVVRGDSAAYFCAIREGLSNGYTFGSGTRLTVV.

This clone has just one count. The V gene is TRBV4-1, the J gene TRBJ2-3; tentatively, D is TRBD2 (5 bases). This CDR3 is built from 16 residues. V lost 1 base to trimming and J lost 4 bases, with 15 bases between them. Germline values: CDR1 MGHRA, CDR2 YSYEKL. Here the CDR3 reads CASSQVRAGVPDTQYF. CDR3 coding DNA: TGCGCCAGCAGCCAAGTAAGGGCCGGGGTCCCAGATACGCAGTATTTT.

In this sample, this clone turned up once. The rearrangement joins TRBV9 to TRBJ2-2; no clear D gene. The germline V gene encodes CDR1 SGDLS and CDR2 YYNGEE. V was trimmed by 4 bases and J by 7 bases, leaving 11 bases between them. The CDR3 has 13 residues. In DNA, the CDR3 is TGTGCCAGCAGCTCCGCTTGGAGCGGGGAGCTGTTTTTT. Amino acids: CASSSAWSGELFF.

This clone was recorded only once. The chain carries TRBV7-9 and TRBJ2-3, with 14 bases aligning to TRBD2. CDR3 length: 17 residues. V dropped 8 bases and J dropped 2; count of bases not matched to a gene: 9. Germline V gene data show CDR1 as SEHNR and CDR2 as FQNEAQ (reference sequence). CDR3 coding DNA: TGTGCCAGCCGACCGACTAGCGGGAGGGCGCCCACAGATACGCAGTATTTT. As protein: CASRPTSGRAPTDTQYF. The variable domain in full, completed from reference TRBV7-9 and TRBJ2-3, reads DTGVSQNPRHKITKRGQNVTFRCDPISEHNRLYWYRQTLGQGPEFLTYFQNEAQLEKSRLLSDRFSAERPKGSFSTLEIQRTEQGDSAMYLCASRPTSGRAPTDTQYFGPGTRLTVL.

The V gene is TRBV30, the J gene TRBJ1-5, with unresolved D. In germline, CDR1 is GTSNPN, CDR2 SVGIG (reference sequence). The CDR3 extends over 13 amino acids. The germline V and J ends were trimmed by 7 bases and 3 bases, with 13 bases remaining between them. The CDR3 DNA is TGTGCCTACCGGAGAAGTCCCAATCAGCCCCAGCATTTT. This translates into CAYRRSPNQPQHF.

The chain joins TRBV16 to TRBJ1-2, with TRBD1 as a possible D gene (5 bases). The germline gives CDR1 KGHSY, CDR2 FQNENV. CDR3 length: 14 residues. The V end was cut by 0 bases, the J end by 4 bases, with 9 bases between. The CDR3 nucleotides read TGTGCCAGCAGCCAATCTAGGGGCCGCTATGGCTACACCTTC. Amino acid sequence: CASSQSRGRYGYTF. The entire variable domain, with the rest obtained from reference TRBV16 and TRBJ1-2, is as follows: GEEVAQTPKHLVRGEGQKAKLYCAPIKGHSYVFWYQQVLKNEFKFLISFQNENVFDETGMPKERFSAKCLPNSPCSLEIQATKLEDSAVYFCASSQSRGRYGYTFGSGTRLTVV.

This clone was seen once. The rearrangement links TRBV19 to TRBJ1-5; D is perhaps TRBD1 (5 bases). There are 13 residues in the CDR3. Germline V CDR1 and CDR2: LNHDA, SQIVND (reference sequence). Trimming pared 5 bases from V and 8 bases from J, leaving 13 bases between. CDR3 coding DNA: TGTGCCAGTAGTCTTTCAGGGAGGGAGCCCCAGCATTTT. As protein: CASSLSGREPQHF.

The J gene is TRBJ2-1, the V gene TRBV5-5; D gene uncertain. Trimming took 4 bases from V and 3 from J, leaving 8 bases between them. Germline V gene data show CDR1 as SGHKS and CDR2 as YYEKEE (reference sequence). The CDR3 has 13 amino acids. CDR3 coding DNA: TGTGCCAGCAGCCCTCAAGACTACAATGAGCAGTTCTTC. Amino acids: CASSPQDYNEQFF.